Each of the 28 T cell receptor beta chains below was sequenced from the same sample in a study of PD-1 blockade in classical Hodgkin lymphoma. Method: immunoSEQ multiplex PCR; TCRdb's copy keeps in-frame clones and lacks some. The table has fewer than 30,000 clones, 55% to 85% seen once. Documented time point: cycle 4 day 1 (C4D1), after less than seven weeks of nivolumab. All trial patients relapsed after autologous stem cell transplantation. Sequencing used peripheral blood mononuclear cells (PBMCs), obtained before the fourth cycle of nivolumab. The receptors were sampled from a human donor with classical Hodgkin lymphoma.

The gene calls are TRBV9 and TRBJ1-4, with 9 positions matching TRBD1. The length of the CDR3 is 16 residues. The ends lost 0 bases at V and 8 bases at J; junction bases unmatched: 8. The V gene's germline CDR1 is SGDLS and CDR2 YYNGEE. The CDR3 loop is CASSVEPGQGREKLFF. The CDR3 DNA is TGTGCCAGCAGCGTAGAGCCGGGACAGGGCCGAGAAAAACTGTTTTTT.

This clone was recorded a few times. The chain combines TRBV2 with TRBJ2-5; no reliable D call. The V end lost 6 bases, the J end lost 4 bases, and 3 bases lay between the germline ends. The V gene's germline CDR1 is SNHLY and CDR2 FYNNEI. The CDR3 runs 10 residues. In DNA, the CDR3 is TGTGCCAGCAGAAGAGAGACCCAGTACTTC. Its protein product is CASRRETQYF.

V is TRBV4-1 and J is TRBJ2-1; TRBD2 might be the D (6 bases). This CDR3 is 15 amino acids long. V shed 1 base and J shed 4 bases, with 11 bases lying between them. Germline CDR1 and CDR2: MGHRA and YSYEKL. The CDR3 coding sequence is TGCGCCAGCAGCCAAGCGGGGGATTATTACAATGAGCAGTTCTTC. Encoded protein: CASSQAGDYYNEQFF.

This clone is labeled as medium-sized (0.01 to 0.1%). The chain links TRBV5-4 to TRBJ1-2; maybe TRBD1 (6 bases). Germline V lookup: CDR1 SGHNT, CDR2 YYREEE (reference sequence). V lost 5 bases to trimming and J lost 6 bases, with 17 bases between them. CDR3 length: 14 residues. The CDR3 bases are TGTGCCAGCAGAGAACAGGGAAGTATGCATGGCTACACCTTC. Translating gives CASREQGSMHGYTF.

The rearrangement links TRBV5-4 to TRBJ2-7; D may be TRBD2 (6 bases). V lost 3 bases and J 6 bases, leaving 16 bases between the germline ends. The CDR3 runs 14 residues. Germline CDR1 and CDR2: SGHNT and YYREEE (reference sequence). The CDR3: CASSSLGPEGEQYF. For the CDR3, the DNA is TGTGCCAGCAGCTCCTTGGGGCCGGAGGGCGAGCAGTACTTC. The whole variable domain, remainder taken from reference TRBV5-4 and TRBJ2-7, is ETGVTQSPTHLIKTRGQQVTLRCSSQSGHNTVSWYQQALGQGPQFIFQYYREEENGRGNFPPRFSGLQFPNYSSELNVNALELDDSALYLCASSSLGPEGEQYFGPGTRLTVT.

This clone was seen a few times. J is TRBJ2-7 and V is TRBV27; weak D call: TRBD1 (5 bases). This CDR3 contains 14 residues. The V end lost 5 bases, the J end lost 1 base, and 12 bases lay between the germline ends. Looked up from germline, CDR1 is MNHEY and CDR2 is SMNVEV (reference sequence). CDR3 DNA sequence: TGTGCCAGCAGTCCCATACCAGGGTCCTACGAGCAGTACTTC. It translates to CASSPIPGSYEQYF.

The chain uses TRBV7-8 and TRBJ2-5; TRBD1 agrees at 8 bases. The ends lost 5 bases at V and 4 bases at J; junction bases unmatched: 3. The CDR3 runs to 13 residues. From germline, CDR1 is SGHVS and CDR2 FQNEAQ. The CDR3, as DNA: TGTGCCAGCAGCGGGGACAGGTTAGAGACCCAGTACTTC. As protein: CASSGDRLETQYF.

The genes are TRBV14 and TRBJ2-2; 10 bases map to TRBD1. The CDR3 covers 16 residues. Trimming removed 1 base from V and 4 bases from J; junction bases left unmatched: 3. Germline V gives CDR1 SGHDN, CDR2 FVKESK. The CDR3 loop is CASSQGTGGRTGELFF. The DNA of the CDR3 is TGTGCCAGCAGCCAAGGGACAGGGGGACGCACCGGGGAGCTGTTTTTT.

The chain links TRBV19 to TRBJ2-7; 10 bases line up with TRBD2. After removal of 6 bases from V and 0 bases from J, the junction contained 8 bases not matched to a gene. Germline V lookup: CDR1 LNHDA, CDR2 SQIVND (reference sequence). The CDR3 contains 16 residues. This chain's CDR3 is CASSPVVAGGSYEQYF. DNA for the CDR3: TGTGCCAGTAGCCCCGTCGTAGCGGGAGGCTCCTACGAGCAGTACTTC.

This clone was counted a single time. The chain links TRBV5-5 to TRBJ1-4; 7 positions agree with TRBD1. Germline V CDR1 and CDR2: SGHKS, YYEKEE (reference sequence). Trimming removed 0 bases from V and 4 bases from J; junction bases left unmatched: 6. The CDR3 is 16 residues long. CDR3 nucleotide sequence: TGTGCCAGCAGCTTGGGCGGAGGGGGCCTTAATGAAAAACTGTTTTTT. Residues: CASSLGGGGLNEKLFF.

The rearrangement uses TRBV18 and TRBJ1-2; possible D gene TRBD1, 5 bases. This CDR3 spans 13 amino acids. Germline CDR1 KGHSH, CDR2 LQKENI. V was cut by 6 bases and J by 2 bases, with 10 bases left in between. The CDR3 nucleotides are TGTGCCAGCTCCCCCGACAGAAACTATGGCTACACCTTC. Amino acids: CASSPDRNYGYTF. Full variable domain (missing parts from reference TRBV18 and TRBJ1-2): NAGVMQNPRHLVRRRGQEARLRCSPMKGHSHVYWYRQLPEEGLKFMVYLQKENIIDESGMPKERFSAEFPKEGPSILRIQQVVRGDSAAYFCASSPDRNYGYTFGSGTRLTVV.

By share, this clone counts as medium-sized (0.01 to 0.1%). V usage is TRBV4-3 and J usage is TRBJ2-7; 9 bases agree with TRBD1. This CDR3 comprises 13 residues. The germline gives CDR1 LGHNA, CDR2 YSLEER. V lost 4 bases and J lost 4; bases outside the gene matches: 2. The CDR3 DNA reads as TGCGCCAGCAGCCCGGACAGGGGATACGAGCAGTACTTC. It codes for CASSPDRGYEQYF.

The rearrangement links TRBV7-3 to TRBJ1-1; D call uncertain. Germline V gene data show CDR1 as SGHTA and CDR2 as FQGTGA. With 5 bases removed from V and 4 bases from J, the gap between germline ends came to 8 bases. The CDR3 extends over 12 amino acids. The CDR3, as DNA: TGTGCCAGCAGCGACGATGGCACTGAAGCTTTCTTT. Translating it yields CASSDDGTEAFF.

This chain joins TRBV4-1 and TRBJ2-2; D is unclear. CDR1 is MGHRA, CDR2 YSYEKL, per germline. This CDR3 is 14 amino acids long. Trimming removed 0 bases at V and 8 bases at J, with 10 bases between. The CDR3 is CASSQDQVPGELFF. The CDR3 DNA sequence: TGCGCCAGCAGCCAAGATCAAGTGCCTGGGGAGCTGTTTTTT.

The V gene is TRBV6-5, the J gene TRBJ1-3; no clear D. Germline CDR1 is MNHEY and CDR2 is SVGAGI. The CDR3 has 15 amino acids. V was cut by 6 bases and J by 7 bases, with 19 bases left in between. This CDR3 reads CASRENSHSGNTIYF. CDR3 bases: TGTGCCAGCAGAGAGAACTCACATTCGGGGAACACCATATATTTT.

The rearrangement links TRBV28 to TRBJ2-2, with D perhaps matching TRBD2 (6 bases). Trimming took off 6 bases at V and 2 bases at J, with 25 bases between the two ends. CDR1 is MDHEN and CDR2 is SYDVKM in the germline V gene. The CDR3 has 19 amino acids. CDR3 region: CASRTLGMGLPKNTGELFF. The CDR3 DNA sequence: TGTGCCAGCAGGACGCTGGGAATGGGACTCCCTAAAAACACCGGGGAGCTGTTTTTT.

This clone has a handful of counts. The chain employs TRBV5-4 and TRBJ2-1; 7 nucleotides align to TRBD2. The CDR3 length is 14 residues. Germline CDR1 and CDR2: SGHNT and YYREEE (reference sequence). Trimming at V came to 2 bases and at J to 8 bases, leaving 7 bases not matched to a gene. The CDR3 is CASSFGGGRYEQFF. The CDR3 region has the DNA TGTGCCAGCAGCTTTGGGGGGGGAAGATATGAGCAGTTCTTC.

The chain has TRBV19 and TRBJ2-5; D remains unclear. CDR1 LNHDA and CDR2 SQIVND come from the germline V gene (reference sequence). V was shortened by 11 bases and J by 3 bases, with 10 bases between the two germline ends. The CDR3 contains 11 residues. In DNA, the CDR3 is TGTGCCGGGTCGCCGGAAGAGACCCAGTACTTC. Encoded protein: CAGSPEETQYF.

V is TRBV27 and J is TRBJ2-5; 11 bases match TRBD2. This CDR3 is built from 15 residues. V trimming: 5 bases; J trimming: 2 bases; junction bases outside the gene matches: 4. Germline CDR1 reads MNHEY; CDR2 reads SMNVEV (reference sequence). CDR3 coding DNA: TGTGCCAGCAGTCGACTAGCGGGGTTACAAGAGACCCAGTACTTC. Its protein is CASSRLAGLQETQYF.

The chain recombines TRBV2 with TRBJ1-4; D is uncertain. V was cut by 3 bases and J by 6 bases, with 2 bases left in between. The CDR3 runs 11 residues. Germline CDR1 SNHLY, CDR2 FYNNEI. DNA of the CDR3: TGTGCCAGCAGTGATTATGAAAAACTGTTTTTT. Protein product: CASSDYEKLFF.

V gene TRBV5-1 combines with J gene TRBJ2-3; D call uncertain. Germline V CDR1 and CDR2: SGHRS, YFSETQ. Deletions cut 0 bases from V and 4 bases from J, with 6 bases between. This CDR3 is built from 13 residues. The CDR3 nucleotides read TGCGCCAGCAGCTTGGACGACTCAGATACGCAGTATTTT. Translated, it gives CASSLDDSDTQYF.

V and J are TRBV5-4 and TRBJ1-1; D call uncertain. Germline V gene data show CDR1 as SGHNT and CDR2 as YYREEE (reference sequence). The V end was cut by 0 bases, the J end by 1 base, with 4 bases between. The CDR3 runs 13 residues. CDR3 DNA sequence: TGTGCCAGCAGCTTGGGTGGGAACACTGAAGCTTTCTTT. Its protein product is CASSLGGNTEAFF.

The rearrangement joins TRBV19 to TRBJ1-1, with 7 bases matching TRBD1. J was trimmed by 4 bases and V by 7 bases; bases with no gene match: 6. CDR3 length: 13 residues. Germline V gene sequence: CDR1 LNHDA, CDR2 SQIVND (reference sequence). CDR3 sequence (DNA): TGTGCCAGTACTTTACACAGGGGCACTGAAGCTTTCTTT. It is translated as CASTLHRGTEAFF.

This chain connects TRBV25-1 to TRBJ2-5; D ambiguous. V shed 2 bases and J shed 4 bases, with 17 bases lying between them. Germline CDR1 and CDR2: MGHDK and SYGVNS. This CDR3 has 16 amino acids. The CDR3, as DNA: TGTGCCAGCAGTGAACTCCGGGTAACGCTGGCAGAGACCCAGTACTTC. Translation gives CASSELRVTLAETQYF. The full variable domain, rest sourced from reference TRBV25-1 and TRBJ2-5, is EADIYQTPRYLVIGTGKKITLECSQTMGHDKMYWYQQDPGMELHLIHYSYGVNSTEKGDLSSESTVSRIRTEHFPLTLESARPSHTSQYLCASSELRVTLAETQYFGPGTRLLVL.

This clone was observed a single time. V and J are TRBV7-2 and TRBJ2-7, with 8 bases identical to TRBD1. CDR1 and CDR2 from the germline V gene are SGHTA and FQGNSA. V shed 3 bases and J 5 bases; nucleotides not matched to a gene: 9. The CDR3 spans 15 residues. CDR3 loop: CASSLSGQGLDEQYF. DNA for the CDR3: TGTGCCAGCAGCTTGAGCGGACAGGGACTGGACGAGCAGTACTTC.

This clone ranks as medium-sized. The chain recombines TRBV25-1 with TRBJ1-5; TRBD1 is a possible D gene (5 bases). This CDR3 is built from 14 residues. Germline V CDR1 and CDR2: MGHDK, SYGVNS. Trimming cost V 2 bases and J 3 bases, with 8 bases left between them. The CDR3 sequence is CASSEAGNNQPQHF. As DNA, the CDR3 is TGTGCCAGCAGTGAAGCAGGGAACAATCAGCCCCAGCATTTT.

This clone was counted only a few times. This sequence joins TRBV28 and TRBJ1-1, with 7 bases fitting TRBD1. This CDR3 is 15 amino acids long. Trimming took 6 bases from V and 3 from J; bases not matched to a gene: 10. In germline, CDR1 is MDHEN, CDR2 SYDVKM. CDR3 residues: CASRPTGVRDTEAFF. The CDR3, as DNA: TGTGCCAGCAGACCTACAGGGGTTAGGGACACTGAAGCTTTCTTT.

The rearrangement joins TRBV6-6 to TRBJ2-3, with a tentative D call TRBD2 (6 bases). V lost 6 bases, J lost 4 bases, and 14 bases lay in between. This CDR3 has 14 amino acids. CDR1 MNHNY and CDR2 SVGAGI come from the germline V gene (reference sequence). In DNA, the CDR3 is TGTGCCAGCAGACGGGACTTAGCCGCAGATACGCAGTATTTT. It codes for CASRRDLAADTQYF.